Presented here are 3 T cell receptor beta chains from one specimen sequenced in a study of T cell responses to AZD1222 COVID-19 vaccine. The method was immunoSEQ multiplex PCR; TCRdb's version includes in-frame clones alone and lacks a portion of them. This table holds approximately 150,000 clones, nearly 90% found once. The input for sequencing was peripheral blood, taken 28 days after the second dose of the MenACWY control vaccine. The receptor source for this set is an adult who received the MenACWY meningococcal vaccine as a control.

The chain recombines TRBV30 with TRBJ1-2; 9 nucleotides agree with TRBD1. From germline, CDR1 is GTSNPN and CDR2 SVGIG (reference sequence). V lost 2 bases, J lost 5 bases, and 3 bases stayed unmatched. The CDR3 length is 13 residues. The CDR3 reads CAWSQGQGYGYTF. CDR3 sequence (DNA): TGTGCCTGGAGTCAGGGACAGGGTTATGGCTACACCTTC.

The CDR3 is CASSPREQGYGYTF. The CDR3 DNA reads as TGTGCCAGCAGCCCCCGGGAGCAAGGCTATGGCTACACCTTC. The chain combines TRBV7-6 with TRBJ1-2; no firm D call. The V gene lost 5 bases and the J gene lost 4 bases, with 14 bases spanning the gap. The CDR3 runs to 14 residues. The germline V gene encodes CDR1 SGHVS and CDR2 FNYEAQ.

CDR3: CASSPGGDNEQFF. CDR3 sequence (DNA): TGTGCCAGCAGCCCCGGCGGGGACAATGAGCAGTTCTTC. The genes are TRBV7-3 and TRBJ2-1; TRBD2 might be the D (6 bases). CDR1 and CDR2 from the germline V gene are SGHTA and FQGTGA. CDR3 length: 13 amino acids. The germline V and J ends were trimmed by 5 bases and 5 bases, with 10 bases remaining between them.